Each of the 16 T cell receptor beta chains below was sequenced from the same sample in a study of cytomegalovirus exposure and HLA in healthy donors. 60 Vbeta and 13 Jbeta primers were used in PCR. Profiled with immunoSEQ multiplex PCR; TCRdb holds only in-frame clones, not every one. The sample records fewer than 200,000 clones, around 75% being singletons. Sequenced material: PBMCs. Receptors were obtained from a female donor in good health and CMV-seronegative.

The chain is built from TRBV2 and TRBJ1-4; D unclear. Germline V gives CDR1 SNHLY, CDR2 FYNNEI. Trimming removed 3 bases at V and 3 bases at J, with 11 bases between. The CDR3 extends over 15 amino acids. This CDR3 is CASSDRRQPNEKLFF. The CDR3 coding sequence is TGTGCCAGCAGTGATAGGCGGCAGCCTAATGAAAAACTGTTTTTT. Based on the CDR3 plus reference TRBV2 and TRBJ1-4, the full variable domain is EPEVTQTPSHQVTQMGQEVILRCVPISNHLYFYWYRQILGQKVEFLVSFYNNEISEKSEIFDDQFSVERPDGSNFTLKIRSTKLEDSAMYFCASSDRRQPNEKLFFGSGTQLSVL.

J is TRBJ2-1 and V is TRBV28, with 9 positions matching TRBD1. V lost 6 bases, J lost 2 bases, and 8 bases stayed unmatched. CDR3 size: 16 residues. The germline V gene has CDR1 MDHEN and CDR2 SYDVKM. The chain's CDR3 is CASSTIQGAPYNEQFF. The CDR3 DNA is TGTGCCAGCAGCACGATACAGGGGGCCCCCTACAATGAGCAGTTCTTC.

J is TRBJ1-5 and V is TRBV5-1; no clear D gene. The V end lost 0 bases, the J end lost 12 bases, and 16 bases lay between the germline ends. The CDR3 length is 14 residues. CDR1 and CDR2 from the germline V gene are SGHRS and YFSETQ. CDR3 sequence reads: CASSLVPADTDQHF. The CDR3 DNA reads as TGCGCCAGCAGCTTGGTCCCGGCAGATACAGACCAGCATTTT. The complete variable domain, with remaining parts taken from reference TRBV5-1 and TRBJ1-5, reads KAGVTQTPRYLIKTRGQQVTLSCSPISGHRSVSWYQQTPGQGLQFLFEYFSETQRNKGNFPGRFSGRQFSNSRSEMNVSTLELGDSALYLCASSLVPADTDQHFGDGTRLSIL.

This sequence joins TRBV28 and TRBJ2-1; 13 bases align to TRBD2. Germline V gives CDR1 MDHEN, CDR2 SYDVKM. The CDR3 extends over 14 amino acids. Trimming cost V 5 bases and J 12 bases; bases outside gene matches: 7. Here the CDR3 DNA reads TGTGCCAGCAGTCCTGGGGGACTAGCGGGACTGCAGTTCTTC. Translation gives CASSPGGLAGLQFF.

V usage is TRBV9 and J usage is TRBJ2-3; 13 nucleotides match TRBD2. The V gene's germline CDR1 is SGDLS and CDR2 YYNGEE. With V trimmed by 4 bases and J by 1 base, 6 bases remained unmatched. This CDR3 is 17 amino acids long. Here the CDR3 reads CASSSTGTSGGTDTQYF. The CDR3 region has the DNA TGTGCCAGCAGCTCCACTGGGACTAGCGGGGGCACAGATACGCAGTATTTT.

This clone has only one observation. J is TRBJ2-1 and V is TRBV19; 9 nucleotides match TRBD2. Germline CDR1 and CDR2: LNHDA and SQIVND (reference sequence). V lost 5 bases, J lost 3 bases, and 14 bases stayed unmatched. The CDR3 runs to 18 residues. The chain's CDR3 is CASSEGGWRGGRYNEQFF. The DNA of the CDR3 is TGTGCCAGTAGTGAGGGAGGGTGGCGGGGGGGCCGCTACAATGAGCAGTTCTTC. Drawing the rest from reference TRBV19 and TRBJ2-1, the complete variable domain is DGGITQSPKYLFRKEGQNVTLSCEQNLNHDAMYWYRQDPGQGLRLIYYSQIVNDFQKGDIAEGYSVSREKKESFPLTVTSAQKNPTAFYLCASSEGGWRGGRYNEQFFGPGTRLTVL.

The J gene is TRBJ1-2, the V gene TRBV6-6, with TRBD1 matching over 10 bases. V was pared by 6 bases and J by 3 bases, with 7 bases of the junction left unmatched. The CDR3 sequence is 15 residues long. Germline V lookup: CDR1 MNHNY, CDR2 SVGAGI (reference sequence). The DNA for the CDR3 is TGTGCCAGCAGGGCGGGACAGGGGTTTTACTATGGCTACACCTTC. Translated, it gives CASRAGQGFYYGYTF.

V usage is TRBV29-1 and J usage is TRBJ2-5; maybe TRBD2 (6 bases). Near its end, the DNA agrees better with TRBJ2-7, so the J call may be wrong. There are 12 residues in the CDR3. Germline values: CDR1 SQVTM, CDR2 ANQGSEA. DNA of the CDR3: TGCAGCGTTGGGTCGGGAGTATACGAGCAGTACTTC. Translating it yields CSVGSGVYEQYF.

V usage is TRBV7-3 and J usage is TRBJ2-1, with 11 bases that match TRBD2. CDR1 is SGHTA, CDR2 FQGTGA, per germline. This CDR3 has 15 residues. The J segment lost 3 bases and the V segment lost 4 bases, leaving 2 bases of the junction unmatched. The DNA of the CDR3 is TGTGCCAGCAGCTCGACTAGCGGGGACTACAATGAGCAGTTCTTC. Translated: CASSSTSGDYNEQFF.

This chain connects TRBV13 to TRBJ2-7, with D uncertain. Trimming stripped 4 bases from V and 6 bases from J, with 10 bases between. Per germline, CDR1 PRHDT and CDR2 FYEKMQ (reference sequence). This CDR3 has 12 residues. The chain's CDR3 is CASSSNTGEQYF. The CDR3 DNA sequence: TGTGCCAGCAGCTCCAACACGGGCGAGCAGTACTTC.

The chain couples TRBV28 to TRBJ1-2; 9 bases align to TRBD1. V shed 6 bases and J 4 bases; nucleotides not matched to a gene: 9. The CDR3 sequence is 15 residues long. CDR1 is MDHEN and CDR2 is SYDVKM in the germline V gene. In DNA form, the CDR3 reads TGTGCCAGCAGCATCCGGACAGGGGTGATCTATGGCTACACCTTC. As protein: CASSIRTGVIYGYTF.

The J gene is TRBJ2-5, the V gene TRBV7-2; D may be TRBD2 (6 bases). V lost 5 bases and J 4 bases, leaving 11 bases between the germline ends. CDR3 length: 13 amino acids. Germline lookup yields CDR1 SGHTA and CDR2 FQGNSA. The CDR3 nucleotides are TGTGCCAGCAGCCGCGGGACCGGAGAGACCCAGTACTTC. This codes for CASSRGTGETQYF.

The V and J genes are TRBV5-5 and TRBJ1-2; D gene uncertain. This CDR3 is built from 12 residues. Between the trimmed V and J ends, which lost 4 bases and 4 bases, there was a span of 8 bases. CDR1 is SGHKS, CDR2 YYEKEE, per germline (reference sequence). CDR3 bases: TGTGCCAGCAGCCTAGAGACCTATGGCTACACCTTC. Amino acids: CASSLETYGYTF.

The chain has TRBV4-2 and TRBJ2-7; D is undetermined. CDR3 length: 15 residues. Trimming left V 0 bases short and J 2 bases short, with 11 bases between. Germline V gene lookup returns CDR1 LGHNA and CDR2 YNFKEQ. Here the CDR3 DNA reads TGTGCCAGCAGCCAAGATCCAGGAACGGCCTACGAGCAGTACTTC. Its translation is CASSQDPGTAYEQYF.

The chain uses TRBV27 and TRBJ2-3, with 15 bases lining up with TRBD2. Trimming cost V 1 base and J 5 bases; bases outside gene matches: 7. This CDR3 region has 18 residues. Germline-derived CDR1 and CDR2 are MNHEY and SMNVEV (reference sequence). For the CDR3, the DNA is TGTGCCAGCAGTTTATTAACCCTGGGACTAGCGGGAGGAGATACGCAGTATTTT. This codes for CASSLLTLGLAGGDTQYF.

The chain employs TRBV5-4 and TRBJ1-2; D remains unclear. In germline, CDR1 is SGHNT, CDR2 YYREEE (reference sequence). The length of the CDR3 is 13 residues. V dropped 4 bases and J dropped 4 bases, with 11 bases sitting between them. The CDR3 loop is CASSTDKAYGYTF. CDR3 nucleotide sequence: TGTGCCAGCAGCACTGACAAGGCCTATGGCTACACCTTC.